Listed below are T cell receptor beta chains from one sample, sequenced in a study of blood T cells in healthy people across ages. TCRdb reanalysed the 5' RACE reads using MiXCR and keeps one entry per CDR3 protein. The sample contains 800,000 or so distinct CDR3 sequences, roughly 46% of which appear only once. Sequencing was carried out using blood. Receptor source: an elderly man in good health. Each CDR3 is given with its conserved first and last residue. A D gene is named only where the DNA matches it firmly. Not every row has a clone size; where given, it reads once, few, many or a size class.

clone_size j_call d_call v_call cdr3_nt cdr3_aa
many TRBJ2-3 . TRBV20-1 TGCAGTGCGACACCTAGCGAGCCAGGCACAGATACGCAGTATTTT CSATPSEPGTDTQYF
. TRBJ2-7 TRBD2 TRBV12-3/TRBV12-4 TGTGCCAGCGGCCGTTTGACTAGCGTCTCCTACGAGCAGTACTTC CASGRLTSVSYEQYF
. TRBJ2-7 TRBD2 TRBV3-1 TGTGCCAGCAGCCAAGATAGGGTAGCGGGAGTCCCCTACGAGCAGTACTTC CASSQDRVAGVPYEQYF
. TRBJ2-7 . TRBV6-5 TGTGCCGCGCGGACCTTGGACTACGAGCAGTACTTC CAARTLDYEQYF
once TRBJ2-2 TRBD2 TRBV7-9 TGTGCCAGCAGCTTGGGACTAGCTCTGACAGGGGAGCTGTTTTTT CASSLGLALTGELFF
. TRBJ2-5 TRBD2 TRBV20-1 TGCAGTGCTAGAGATCTCAGCGGGAGGGCCCTCCAAGAGACCCAGTACTTC CSARDLSGRALQETQYF
. TRBJ1-1 . TRBV28 TGTGCCAGCAATTGGGCCGCGGGCACTGAAGCTTTCTTT CASNWAAGTEAFF
many TRBJ2-7 . TRBV12-3/TRBV12-4 TGTGCCAGCAGCCTCGCGGGTGACGAGCAGTACTTC CASSLAGDEQYF
. TRBJ2-1 . TRBV9 TGTGCCAGCAGCGCCGACTCGAAGGGGTACAATGAGCAGTTCTTC CASSADSKGYNEQFF
once TRBJ2-5 TRBD2 TRBV11-2 TGTGCCAGCAGCTCCTCGGTCCCGGGACTAGCGGGAGGAGAGACCCAGTACTTC CASSSSVPGLAGGETQYF
few TRBJ2-2 . TRBV5-1 TGCGCCAGCAGCTCCATAGCAGTCGATAACACCGGGGAGCTGTTTTTT CASSSIAVDNTGELFF
. TRBJ2-7 . TRBV12-3/TRBV12-4 TGTGCCAGCAGTCGGGCTAGCCAAGCCTACGGGCAGTACTTC CASSRASQAYGQYF
. TRBJ2-6 . TRBV2 TGTGCCAGCAGTGAGGGCCAGAGAGGCTCTGGGGCCAACGTCCTGACTTTC CASSEGQRGSGANVLTF
few TRBJ2-1 TRBD2 TRBV4-3 TGCGCCAGCAGCCATACCGTCGGGAGGTTGTACAATGAGCAGTTCTTC CASSHTVGRLYNEQFF
many TRBJ1-2 . TRBV10-3 TGTGCCATCCCTGCCGGGGGATCTAACTATGGCTACACCTTC CAIPAGGSNYGYTF
. TRBJ2-1 . TRBV12-3/TRBV12-4 TGTGCCAGCAGCCATGCCTCGGAGCACTACAATGAGCAGTTCTTC CASSHASEHYNEQFF
. TRBJ2-1 TRBD2 TRBV20-1 TGCAGTGCTAGAGGGACTAGCGGCTACAATGAGCAGTTCTTC CSARGTSGYNEQFF
few TRBJ2-5 TRBD2 TRBV2 TGTGCCAGCACTAGCGGGAGGGCGAGGGAGACCCAGTACTTC CASTSGRARETQYF
once TRBJ2-1 TRBD2 TRBV6-1 TGTGCCAGCAGTCCCCTCCCGGCCGGGAGGAGGTACAATGAGCAGTTCTTC CASSPLPAGRRYNEQFF